Listed here are 7 T cell receptor beta chains from one sample, sequenced in a study of T cells after yellow fever vaccination. A single record per CDR3 protein comes from TCRdb applying MiXCR to the 5' RACE reads. The repertoire consists of around 500,000 distinct CDR3 sequences, with 21% occurring once and the leading ten covering 16%. Sequenced material: PBMCs, taken roughly 20 days after the first yellow fever vaccination. Receptor source: a man between 18 and 29 years old who received the YFV17D yellow fever vaccine.

The V gene is TRBV5-4, the J gene TRBJ2-2; D possibly corresponds to TRBD2 (5 bases). This CDR3 contains 14 residues. V was clipped by 3 bases and J by 5 bases, with 11 bases between them. Germline CDR1 SGHNT, CDR2 YYREEE (reference sequence). For the CDR3, the DNA is TGTGCCAGCAGCTACGCCGGGGTGACCGGGGAGCTGTTTTTT. Its protein is CASSYAGVTGELFF.

This clonotype was observed a single time. The rearrangement links TRBV12-3 or TRBV12-4 to TRBJ1-6; perhaps TRBD1 as D (6 bases). Between the trimmed V and J ends, which lost 1 base and 7 bases, there was a span of 11 bases. This CDR3 region has 15 residues. Here the CDR3 reads CASSLVQGGNSPLHF. CDR3 nucleotides: TGTGCCAGCAGTTTAGTACAGGGCGGCAATTCACCCCTCCACTTT.

This chain joins TRBV29-1 and TRBJ2-1, with D maybe TRBD1 (5 bases). CDR3 size: 13 residues. The germline CDR1 and CDR2 sequences are SQVTM and ANQGSEA. V was shortened by 4 bases and J by 3 bases, with 10 bases between the two germline ends. CDR3 amino acids: CSVVGQDYNEQFF. DNA for the CDR3: TGCAGCGTTGTGGGGCAGGACTACAATGAGCAGTTCTTC.

In its sample, this clonotype was seen a few times. The V and J genes are TRBV30 and TRBJ2-7, with D tentatively TRBD2 (5 bases). The CDR3 length is 14 residues. V shed 4 bases and J shed 4 bases, with 17 bases lying between them. From germline, CDR1 is GTSNPN and CDR2 SVGIG (reference sequence). This CDR3 is CAWNAGRARYEQYF. The CDR3 region has the DNA TGTGCCTGGAATGCTGGGAGAGCGCGTTACGAGCAGTACTTC.

The chain links TRBV20-1 to TRBJ1-2, with 12 nucleotides matching TRBD1. The CDR3 has 12 residues. From germline, CDR1 is DFQATT and CDR2 SNEGSKA (reference sequence). The chain's CDR3 is CRGTGGEDGYTF. Here the CDR3 DNA reads TGCAGGGGGACAGGGGGCGAGGATGGCTACACCTTC.

Only a few counts were recorded for this clonotype. This rearrangement joins TRBV7-9 to TRBJ2-5; unclear D gene. The CDR3 length is 15 residues. CDR1 SEHNR and CDR2 FQNEAQ come from the germline V gene (reference sequence). V lost 3 bases, J lost 4 bases, and 15 bases lay in between. CDR3 in amino acids: CASSFLSLASETQYF. The CDR3 DNA follows: TGTGCCAGCAGCTTTCTCTCGTTGGCCTCAGAGACCCAGTACTTC.

This clonotype has more than one count but fewer than ten. The chain links TRBV24-1 to TRBJ2-3; possible D gene TRBD1, 7 bases. This CDR3 region has 16 residues. The germline CDR1 and CDR2 sequences are KGHDR and SFDVKD. V lost 4 bases, J lost 2 bases, and 15 bases lay in between. The chain's CDR3 is CATSENSRGDTDTQYF. CDR3 nucleotides: TGTGCCACCAGTGAGAATTCCAGGGGGGACACAGATACGCAGTATTTT.